These 26 T cell receptor beta chains originate from one sample sequenced in a study of T cells in Graves' hyperthyroidism and ophthalmopathy. Researchers amplified the TCR beta CDR3 regions from RNA transcripts. TCR CDR3 underwent first-round RT-PCR with the HTBI primer set. Via MiXCR, TCRdb re-called the multiplex PCR reads, giving one row per CDR3 protein. This table has 600,000 to 800,000 distinct CDR3 sequences, approximately 40% appearing once. The sequencing sample was made of blood. Receptor source: a woman aged 40 to 49 with Graves' hyperthyroidism.

At least ten counts were recorded for this clonotype. The chain combines TRBV6-1 with TRBJ1-5, with D hard to call. This CDR3 region has 12 residues. Trimming shortened V by 10 bases and J by 4 bases, and 11 bases separated the two germline ends. Germline loops: CDR1 MNHNS, CDR2 SASEGT. CDR3 sequence (DNA): TGTGCCACCCCGGACCCTAATCAGCCCCAGCATTTT. Translation gives CATPDPNQPQHF.

The gene calls are TRBV10-3 and TRBJ2-6, with D unclear. Trimming took 6 bases from V and 11 from J, leaving 17 bases between them. Germline V gene data show CDR1 as ENHRY and CDR2 as SYGVKD. The CDR3 consists of 14 residues. The CDR3 nucleotides are TGTGCCATCAGGCAGACCGGCGACGCCTACGTCCTGACTTTC. It translates to CAIRQTGDAYVLTF.

A few counts support this clonotype. Germline is not matched at one junction end, which may reflect a read error. The V gene is TRBV19, the J gene TRBJ1-5, with TRBD1 matching 9 bases. Germline assignment: CDR1 LNHDA and CDR2 SQIVND (reference sequence). This CDR3 has 16 amino acids. CDR3 in DNA: TGCGCCAGCCCCGCCCCGACAGGGGGTCACAATCAGCCCCAGCATTTT. As protein: CASPAPTGGHNQPQHF.

This clonotype was counted at least ten times. This sequence joins TRBV19 and TRBJ1-6; 9 bases fit TRBD1. Germline CDR1 LNHDA, CDR2 SQIVND (reference sequence). The J segment lost 11 bases and the V segment lost 0 bases, leaving 5 bases of the junction unmatched. CDR3 length equals 15 residues. CDR3 region: CASSIEGTGNAPLHF. CDR3 nucleotide sequence: TGTGCCAGTAGTATAGAGGGGACAGGGAACGCACCCCTCCACTTT.

This sequence joins TRBV29-1 and TRBJ1-2, with D unclear. This CDR3 has 12 residues. The germline V gene encodes CDR1 SQVTM and CDR2 ANQGSEA. Trimming cost V 4 bases and J 2 bases, with 8 bases left between them. CDR3 loop: CSVGSTNYGYTF. CDR3 sequence (DNA): TGCAGCGTTGGGTCTACGAACTATGGCTACACCTTC.

There are a few counts of this clonotype. Given a much more abundant clone one base away, this may be a read error. The chain has TRBV12-3 or TRBV12-4 and TRBJ1-6, with D unclear. The CDR3 covers 13 residues. Trimming stripped 8 bases from V and 7 bases from J, with 12 bases between. The CDR3 loop is CASPPGGNSPLHF. In nucleotides, the CDR3 is TGTGCCAGCCCGCCCGGAGGGAATTCACCCCTCCACTTT.

This clonotype was recorded at least ten times. The chain is built from TRBV2 and TRBJ1-6; tentative D call: TRBD1 (5 bases). The germline gives CDR1 SNHLY, CDR2 FYNNEI. Trimming cost V 4 bases and J 10 bases, with 17 bases left between them. The CDR3 is 15 amino acids. The CDR3 region has the DNA TGTGCCAGCAGTGGAGGGAGTGGGGGAGGATCACCCCTCCACTTT. This codes for CASSGGSGGGSPLHF. Combining the CDR3 with reference TRBV2 and TRBJ1-6 gives the whole variable domain EPEVTQTPSHQVTQMGQEVILRCVPISNHLYFYWYRQILGQKVEFLVSFYNNEISEKSEIFDDQFSVERPDGSNFTLKIRSTKLEDSAMYFCASSGGSGGGSPLHFGNGTRLTVT.

This clonotype was picked up a small number of times. This chain joins TRBV24-1 and TRBJ1-5; D remains ambiguous. The V gene lost 8 bases and the J gene lost 5 bases, with 15 bases spanning the gap. This CDR3 is 14 amino acids long. Germline V gene sequence: CDR1 KGHDR, CDR2 SFDVKD. The CDR3 bases are TGTGCCACCATTACCCGGGCCTGCCATCAGCCCCAGCATTTT. As protein: CATITRACHQPQHF.

The J gene is TRBJ2-5, the V gene TRBV20-1, with 13 positions matching TRBD2. The J call is doubtful: the DNA matches TRBJ2-1 better. The germline V gene encodes CDR1 DFQATT and CDR2 SNEGSKA (reference sequence). The CDR3 length is 15 residues. The CDR3: CSARGRTSGSHEQFF. The CDR3, as DNA: TGCAGTGCTAGGGGGAGGACTAGCGGGAGCCATGAGCAGTTCTTC.

About this clonotype itself: This may come from a read error, since a much larger clone is one base off. The chain couples TRBV11-2 to TRBJ1-1, with D perhaps matching TRBD1 (5 bases). CDR1 SGHAT and CDR2 FQNNGV come from the germline V gene. This CDR3 has 14 amino acids. CDR3 amino acids: CASSLGGVGPEAFF. The DNA for the CDR3 is TGTGCCAGCAGTTTAGGTGGTGTGGGGCCCGAGGCTTTCTTT. The full variable domain, with the rest looked up from reference TRBV11-2 and TRBJ1-1, is EAGVAQSPRYKIIEKRQSVAFWCNPISGHATLYWYQQILGQGPKLLIQFQNNGVVDDSQLPKDRFSAERLKGVDSTLKIQPAKLEDSAVYLCASSLGGVGPEAFFGQGTRLTVV.

The V gene is TRBV15, the J gene TRBJ2-7; 8 bases match TRBD1. The CDR3 has 14 residues. After removal of 3 bases from V and 3 bases from J, the junction contained 4 bases not matched to a gene. Germline-derived CDR1 and CDR2 are LNHNV and YYDKDF (reference sequence). As DNA, the CDR3 is TGTGCCACCAGCAGCCAAGGGACAGGCTACGAGCAGTACTTC. Protein sequence: CATSSQGTGYEQYF.

On this clonotype: A much bigger clone sits one base away, suggesting this may be a read error. The rearrangement joins TRBV7-6 to TRBJ1-6; D remains unclear. This CDR3 has 14 amino acids. Germline loops: CDR1 SGHVS, CDR2 FNYEAQ. CDR3 coding DNA: TGTGCCAGCAGCTTAATCTATAGAGATTCACCCCTCCCCTTT. Translation: CASSLIYRDSPLPF.

This clonotype was counted between two and nine times. This chain joins TRBV19 and TRBJ2-3; D remains unclear. Trimming stripped 4 bases from V and 0 bases from J, with 8 bases between. CDR1 LNHDA and CDR2 SQIVND come from the germline V gene (reference sequence). The CDR3 has 14 residues. CDR3 residues: CASSTGRSTDTQYF. The CDR3 DNA follows: TGTGCCAGTAGTACGGGTAGAAGCACAGATACGCAGTATTTT.

There are many counts of this clonotype. The V gene is TRBV7-9, the J gene TRBJ1-5; tentative D call: TRBD1 (5 bases). The CDR3 is 14 residues long. Germline CDR1 reads SEHNR; CDR2 reads FQNEAQ (reference sequence). V lost 5 bases, J lost 3 bases, and 11 bases lay in between. Here the CDR3 DNA reads TGTGCCAGCAGCGGGGACGGCCTCAATCAGCCCCAGCATTTT. It encodes CASSGDGLNQPQHF.

On this clonotype itself: This clone may be a read error of a much larger clone one base away. The chain uses TRBV20-1 and TRBJ2-5, with 14 bases lining up with TRBD2. Germline V gives CDR1 DFQATT, CDR2 SNEGSKA (reference sequence). The CDR3 is 18 residues long. V dropped 3 bases and J dropped 7; count of bases not matched to a gene: 16. The CDR3 DNA follows: TGCAGTGCTAGCTCATACCAGGGACTAGCGGGAGTGAGGGGGACCCAGTACTTC. This encodes CSASSYQGLAGVRGTQYF.

This clonotype appeared many times. The chain carries TRBV9 and TRBJ1-2; 8 bases match TRBD1. The V segment lost 7 bases and the J segment 3 bases; nucleotides outside the gene matches: 17. There are 17 residues in the CDR3. Germline CDR1 reads SGDLS; CDR2 reads YYNGEE. The CDR3, as DNA: TGTGCCAGCTCCGTTGGGACCGGGACAGGCTACCACTATGGCTACACCTTC. This gives the protein CASSVGTGTGYHYGYTF.

In this sample, this clonotype turned up many times. The chain recombines TRBV9 with TRBJ1-1; 7 nucleotides align to TRBD1. Germline V gives CDR1 SGDLS, CDR2 YYNGEE. This CDR3 is built from 14 residues. V lost 4 bases to trimming and J lost 7 bases; unmatched junction nucleotides: 10. CDR3 region: CASSLEKGANEAFF. In nucleotides, the CDR3 is TGTGCCAGCAGCCTCGAAAAGGGGGCGAATGAAGCTTTCTTT.

This clonotype was seen many times. The chain carries TRBV7-2 and TRBJ2-7, with D hard to call. Germline values: CDR1 SGHTA, CDR2 FQGNSA. V was trimmed by 5 bases and J by 7 bases, leaving 12 bases between them. CDR3 length equals 12 residues. The CDR3 loop is CASSPTFSEQYF. The CDR3 DNA reads as TGTGCCAGCAGCCCTACCTTTTCGGAGCAGTACTTC.

The table lists this clonotype with many counts. The CDR3 bases are TGTGCCAGCATGCTGAGGGGGCTTGGAAACACCATATATTTT. Protein product: CASMLRGLGNTIYF. V gene TRBV7-2 combines with J gene TRBJ1-3, with 7 bases that match TRBD1. Germline CDR1 reads SGHTA; CDR2 reads FQGNSA. The CDR3 runs 14 residues. V shed 7 bases, J shed 3 bases, and the junction held 6 bases outside the gene matches.

The CDR3 DNA reads as TGTGCCAGCACCGGCACAGGGGCAGGGGAAGAGACCCAGTACTTC. Translated, it gives CASTGTGAGEETQYF. V and J are TRBV6-5 and TRBJ2-5; 7 nucleotides align to TRBD1. Per germline, CDR1 MNHEY and CDR2 SVGAGI. The length of the CDR3 is 15 residues. The V gene end was trimmed by 7 bases and the J gene end by 3 bases; junction bases not matched to a gene: 11.

The rearrangement uses TRBV19 and TRBJ2-5; D unclear. The CDR3 is made up of 15 amino acids. The V end lost 3 bases, the J end lost 9 bases, and 20 bases lay between the germline ends. Germline V lookup: CDR1 LNHDA, CDR2 SQIVND (reference sequence). The CDR3 DNA sequence: TGTGCCAGTAGTATTAGGTGGGTAGGCAATCAGCCCCAGTACTTC. This codes for CASSIRWVGNQPQYF.

The chain uses TRBV19 and TRBJ1-6, with 7 bases aligning to TRBD1. Germline V gene sequence: CDR1 LNHDA, CDR2 SQIVND (reference sequence). The V and J ends lost 6 bases and 10 bases, in that order; junction bases with no gene match: 6. This CDR3 has 13 residues. The CDR3 DNA reads TGTGCCAGTAGGACAGGGTACGAATCACCCCTCCACTTT. It translates to CASRTGYESPLHF.

This clonotype was recorded many times. The V and J genes are TRBV19 and TRBJ1-5, with a possible D match to TRBD1 (5 bases). This CDR3 region has 17 residues. V was pared by 7 bases and J by 1 base, with 20 bases between. Germline lookup yields CDR1 LNHDA and CDR2 SQIVND (reference sequence). CDR3 loop: CASTGGRGAGSNQPQHF. DNA of the CDR3: TGTGCCAGTACCGGGGGGAGGGGCGCGGGGAGCAATCAGCCCCAGCATTTT.

The chain recombines TRBV6-2 or TRBV6-3 with TRBJ2-7; D is perhaps TRBD1 (5 bases). The CDR3 extends over 15 amino acids. Germline CDR1 MNHEY, CDR2 SVGEGT. The V gene lost 6 bases and the J gene lost 1 base, with 16 bases spanning the gap. CDR3 bases: TGTGCCAGCAGAAGGGGCAAGGGTGTATCCTACGAGCAGTACTTC. Its translation is CASRRGKGVSYEQYF.

This clonotype showed up many times. The genes are TRBV19 and TRBJ1-6, with D hard to call. CDR3 length: 13 amino acids. Per the germline V gene, CDR1 is LNHDA and CDR2 is SQIVND (reference sequence). Trimming took off 0 bases at V and 14 bases at J, with 11 bases between the two ends. The CDR3 nucleotides are TGTGCCAGTAGTATAGAGCCCGATCGGGCCCTCCACTTT. Translating it yields CASSIEPDRALHF. Filled out from reference TRBV19 and TRBJ1-6, the complete variable domain reads DGGITQSPKYLFRKEGQNVTLSCEQNLNHDAMYWYRQDPGQGLRLIYYSQIVNDFQKGDIAEGYSVSREKKESFPLTVTSAQKNPTAFYLCASSIEPDRALHFGNGTRLTVT.

Only a few counts were recorded for this clonotype. V and J are TRBV6-4 and TRBJ1-1; D is uncertain. V lost 7 bases and J 4 bases, leaving 13 bases between the germline ends. CDR1 is MRHNA, CDR2 SNTAGT, per germline. The CDR3 is made up of 13 amino acids. CDR3 DNA sequence: TGTGCCAGCATGTCAGAGGGAGGCACTGAAGCTTTCTTT. Translated, it gives CASMSEGGTEAFF.